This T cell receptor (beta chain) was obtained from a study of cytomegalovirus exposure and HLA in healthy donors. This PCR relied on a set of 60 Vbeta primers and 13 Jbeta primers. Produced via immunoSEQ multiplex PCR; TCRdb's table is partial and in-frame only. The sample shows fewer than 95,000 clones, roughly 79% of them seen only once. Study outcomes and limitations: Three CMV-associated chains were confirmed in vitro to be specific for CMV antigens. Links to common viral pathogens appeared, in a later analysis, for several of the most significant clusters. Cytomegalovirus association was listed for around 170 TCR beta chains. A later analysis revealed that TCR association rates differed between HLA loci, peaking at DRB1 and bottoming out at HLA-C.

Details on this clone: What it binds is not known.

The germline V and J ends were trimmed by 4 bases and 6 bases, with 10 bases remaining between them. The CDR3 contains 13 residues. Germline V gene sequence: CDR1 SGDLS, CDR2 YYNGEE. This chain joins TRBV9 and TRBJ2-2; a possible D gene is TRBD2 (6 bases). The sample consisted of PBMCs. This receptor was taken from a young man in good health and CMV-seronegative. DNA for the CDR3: TGTGCCAGCAGCCGAGGAGGGGCCGGGGAGCTGTTTTTT. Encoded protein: CASSRGGAGELFF.